The text below deals with one T cell receptor (beta chain). The CDR3 has 15 residues. With 4 bases removed from V and 5 bases from J, the gap between germline ends came to 18 bases. Germline loops: CDR1 SGHTS, CDR2 YDEGEE. The sample belongs to a study of blood T cell repertoires in COVID-19. While infection was still active, Seattle patients were enrolled and then followed longitudinally. Sequenced by immunoSEQ multiplex PCR; TCRdb stores in-frame clones only, minus some. The sample has roughly 120,000 clones; 90% to 95% are singletons. This receptor was obtained from a man aged 50 to 59 with COVID-19, enrolled during active disease. Specimen: peripheral blood. The chain recombines TRBV5-8 with TRBJ1-1; D uncertain. The CDR3 bases are TGTGCCAGCAGCCCTGGACCGTGGAGGGATACTGAAGCTTTCTTT. It specifies CASSPGPWRDTEAFF.